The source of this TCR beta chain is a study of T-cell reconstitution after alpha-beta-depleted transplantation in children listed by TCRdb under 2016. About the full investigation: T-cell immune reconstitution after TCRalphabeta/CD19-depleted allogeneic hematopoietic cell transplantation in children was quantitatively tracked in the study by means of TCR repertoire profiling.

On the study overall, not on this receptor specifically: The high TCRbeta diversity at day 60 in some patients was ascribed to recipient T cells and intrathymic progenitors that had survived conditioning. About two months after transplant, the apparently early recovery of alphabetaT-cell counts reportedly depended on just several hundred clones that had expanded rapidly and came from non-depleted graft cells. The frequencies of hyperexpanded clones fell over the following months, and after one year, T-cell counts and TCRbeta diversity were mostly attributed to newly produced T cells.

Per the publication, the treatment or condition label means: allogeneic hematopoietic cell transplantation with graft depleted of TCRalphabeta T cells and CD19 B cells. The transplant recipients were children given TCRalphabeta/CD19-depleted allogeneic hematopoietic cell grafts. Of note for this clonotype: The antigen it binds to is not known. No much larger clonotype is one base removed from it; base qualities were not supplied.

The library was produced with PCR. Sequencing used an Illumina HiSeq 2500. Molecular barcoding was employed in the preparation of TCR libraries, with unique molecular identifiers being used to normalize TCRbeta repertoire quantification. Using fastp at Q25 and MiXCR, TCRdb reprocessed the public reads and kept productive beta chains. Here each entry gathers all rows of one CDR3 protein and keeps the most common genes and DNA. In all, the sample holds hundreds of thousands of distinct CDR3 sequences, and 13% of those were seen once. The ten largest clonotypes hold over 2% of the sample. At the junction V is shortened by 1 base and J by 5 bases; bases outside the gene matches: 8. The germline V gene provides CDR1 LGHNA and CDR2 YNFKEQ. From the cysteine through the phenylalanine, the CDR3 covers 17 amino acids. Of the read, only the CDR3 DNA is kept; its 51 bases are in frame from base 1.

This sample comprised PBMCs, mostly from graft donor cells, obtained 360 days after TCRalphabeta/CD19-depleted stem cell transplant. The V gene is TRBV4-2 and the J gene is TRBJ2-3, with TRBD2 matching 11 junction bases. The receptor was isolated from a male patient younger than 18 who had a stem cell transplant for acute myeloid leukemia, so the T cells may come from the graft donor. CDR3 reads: CASSQGTVLAGGDTQYF. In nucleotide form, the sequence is TGTGCCAGCAGCCAAGGCACGGTCCTAGCGGGAGGAGATACGCAGTATTTT.